These 22 T cell receptor beta chains originate from one sample sequenced in a study of control samples from healthy donors and cancer patients. Here immunoSEQ multiplex PCR was the method, and the copy in TCRdb shows in-frame clones only, minus some. The sample holds some 150,000 clones, approximately 94% seen once. Sample: PBMCs. These receptors originate from a man aged 60 to 75 with colorectal cancer.

The V gene is TRBV7-2, the J gene TRBJ1-1; a weak D match, TRBD1 (5 bases). This CDR3 region has 11 residues. The V gene lost 7 bases and the J gene lost 8 bases, with 11 bases spanning the gap. Germline-derived CDR1 and CDR2 are SGHTA and FQGNSA. The DNA for the CDR3 is TGTGCCAGCACCTGGGGGAGAGAAGCTTTCTTT. It codes for CASTWGREAFF.

The J gene is TRBJ2-1, the V gene TRBV5-1; possible D gene TRBD1, 7 bases. Germline CDR1 is SGHRS and CDR2 is YFSETQ. CDR3 length: 14 amino acids. Trimming pared 4 bases from V and 6 bases from J, leaving 14 bases between. The CDR3 loop reads CASSPGTAGNEQFF. The CDR3 bases are TGCGCCAGCAGCCCAGGGACAGCGGGCAATGAGCAGTTCTTC.

CDR3 DNA sequence: TGCGCCAGCAGTGAAGGGGGGGAGGGGGCTAATGAAAAACTGTTTTTT. Amino acid sequence: CASSEGGEGANEKLFF. This chain joins TRBV10-2 and TRBJ1-4, with D possibly TRBD1 on 6 matching bases. This CDR3 comprises 16 residues. Germline V CDR1 and CDR2: WSHSY, SAAADI. The V end lost 3 bases, the J end lost 3 bases, and 14 bases lay between the germline ends.

To note about this clone: This CDR3 is also generated by other DNA sequences in the sample. The V gene is TRBV7-2, the J gene TRBJ1-3; perhaps TRBD1 as D (6 bases). The CDR3 sequence is 15 residues long. V dropped 3 bases and J dropped 0 bases, with 9 bases sitting between them. Germline V CDR1 and CDR2: SGHTA, FQGNSA. The CDR3 nucleotides are TGTGCCAGCAGCTTGAGGGGGAGCTCTGGAAACACCATATATTTT. It is translated as CASSLRGSSGNTIYF.

The chain combines TRBV5-1 with TRBJ1-1; D is ambiguous. CDR3 size: 12 residues. Between the trimmed V and J ends, which lost 3 bases and 3 bases, there was a span of 6 bases. Germline V gene sequence: CDR1 SGHRS, CDR2 YFSETQ. The CDR3 DNA reads TGCGCCAGCAGCTCCTTACACACTGAAGCTTTCTTT. Residues: CASSSLHTEAFF.

Only one count was recorded for this clone. The genes are TRBV5-4 and TRBJ2-3; the match to TRBD1 covers 10 bases. J was trimmed by 3 bases and V by 4 bases; bases with no gene match: 8. Germline CDR1 is SGHNT and CDR2 is YYREEE (reference sequence). The CDR3 totals 16 residues. DNA of the CDR3: TGTGCCAGCAGCAAACCGGGACAGGGGTATACAGATACGCAGTATTTT. It translates to CASSKPGQGYTDTQYF.

The chain links TRBV4-3 to TRBJ1-4; D gene ambiguous. Deletions cut 0 bases from V and 8 bases from J, with 10 bases between. CDR1 LGHNA and CDR2 YSLEER come from the germline V gene. The CDR3 has 14 residues. CDR3 DNA: TGCGCCAGCAGCCAAGATCCGGGGAGGGAAAAACTGTTTTTT. Residues: CASSQDPGREKLFF.

The rearrangement joins TRBV11-2 to TRBJ1-4; D is perhaps TRBD1 (5 bases). V lost 4 bases, J lost 7 bases, and 16 bases lay in between. Per germline, CDR1 SGHAT and CDR2 FQNNGV. The CDR3 is 15 residues long. The CDR3 sequence: CASSSAGGRGEKLFF. The CDR3 DNA follows: TGTGCCAGCAGCTCTGCGGGGGGAAGGGGTGAAAAACTGTTTTTT.

This chain connects TRBV27 to TRBJ2-3; unclear D gene. Trimming pared 5 bases from V and 1 base from J, leaving 10 bases between. Germline CDR1 and CDR2: MNHEY and SMNVEV (reference sequence). This CDR3 contains 14 residues. In DNA, the CDR3 is TGTGCCAGCAGTCTCCGCGATCGCACAGATACGCAGTATTTT. Protein product: CASSLRDRTDTQYF.

The rearrangement links TRBV6-5 to TRBJ1-2; D might be TRBD1 (6 bases). This CDR3 has 15 residues. The germline V and J ends were trimmed by 0 bases and 0 bases, with 8 bases remaining between them. CDR1 is MNHEY, CDR2 SVGAGI, per germline. The CDR3 DNA is TGTGCCAGCAGTTACTCCCGGACAGCTAACTATGGCTACACCTTC. It encodes CASSYSRTANYGYTF.

The chain carries TRBV6-6 and TRBJ2-7, with TRBD2 matching 7 bases. This CDR3 comprises 13 residues. Germline V gene data show CDR1 as MNHNY and CDR2 as SVGAGI (reference sequence). With 6 bases clipped from V and 4 bases from J, the junction kept 6 bases outside the gene matches. The CDR3 region is CASSPPGGYEQYF. The DNA of the CDR3 is TGTGCCAGCAGCCCGCCGGGGGGATACGAGCAGTACTTC.

CDR3 nucleotide sequence: TGTGCCAGCAGCTTGTCCGGGACTGCCAATGAGCAGTTCTTC. It codes for CASSLSGTANEQFF. The chain employs TRBV11-3 and TRBJ2-1; D may be TRBD2 (6 bases). Germline CDR1 is SGHNT and CDR2 is YENEEA. This CDR3 region has 14 residues. Trimming pared 3 bases from V and 6 bases from J, leaving 12 bases between. The whole variable domain, remainder taken from reference TRBV11-3 and TRBJ2-1, is EAGVVQSPRYKIIEKKQPVAFWCNPISGHNTLYWYLQNLGQGPELLIRYENEEAVDDSQLPKDRFSAERLKGVDSTLKIQPAELGDSAVYLCASSLSGTANEQFFGPGTRLTVL.

This sequence joins TRBV11-2 and TRBJ1-1; unclear D gene. The CDR3 has 12 amino acids. In germline, CDR1 is SGHAT, CDR2 FQNNGV. Trimming stripped 2 bases from V and 3 bases from J, with 4 bases between. CDR3 in amino acids: CASSLTDTEAFF. In nucleotides, the CDR3 is TGTGCCAGCAGCTTAACGGACACTGAAGCTTTCTTT.

The genes are TRBV5-1 and TRBJ1-4; the match to TRBD1 covers 7 bases. Looked up from germline, CDR1 is SGHRS and CDR2 is YFSETQ. This CDR3 spans 16 amino acids. Germline trimming cut 0 bases from V and 0 bases from J; bases unmatched to any gene: 2. CDR3 in amino acids: CASSLGQGATNEKLFF. Here the CDR3 DNA reads TGCGCCAGCAGCTTGGGGCAGGGGGCAACTAATGAAAAACTGTTTTTT.

This chain links TRBV19 with TRBJ2-6, with D possibly TRBD1 on 6 matching bases. Germline V gene lookup returns CDR1 LNHDA and CDR2 SQIVND (reference sequence). The CDR3 length is 18 residues. V was shortened by 7 bases and J by 1 base, with 20 bases between the two germline ends. The CDR3 loop reads CASKEGGDSWSGANVLTF. CDR3 sequence (DNA): TGTGCCAGTAAGGAAGGGGGAGACTCATGGTCTGGGGCCAACGTCCTGACTTTC.

The chain recombines TRBV5-1 with TRBJ1-4; the D gene is possibly TRBD1 (5 bases). CDR1 and CDR2 from the germline V gene are SGHRS and YFSETQ. The CDR3 contains 15 residues. The V gene lost 0 bases and the J gene lost 3 bases, with 9 bases spanning the gap. The CDR3: CASSLGATANEKLFF. The CDR3, as DNA: TGCGCCAGCAGCTTGGGGGCGACAGCTAATGAAAAACTGTTTTTT.

The chain carries TRBV5-6 and TRBJ1-2, with 7 bases aligning to TRBD1. This CDR3 region has 12 residues. With 3 bases clipped from V and 5 bases from J, the junction kept 1 base outside the gene matches. Germline-derived CDR1 and CDR2 are SGHDT and YYEEEE. CDR3 sequence (DNA): TGTGCCAGCAGCTCGACAGGGTATGGCTACACCTTC. Protein sequence: CASSSTGYGYTF.

This sequence joins TRBV3-1 (or the pseudogene TRBV3-2) and TRBJ1-5; maybe TRBD1 (6 bases). The CDR3 spans 14 residues. The germline V gene has CDR1 LGHDT and CDR2 YNNKEL (reference sequence). V lost 1 base and J 3 bases, leaving 7 bases between the germline ends. The CDR3: CASSQGTVNQPQHF. Written as DNA, the CDR3 is TGTGCCAGCAGCCAAGGGACAGTCAATCAGCCCCAGCATTTT.

The rearrangement links TRBV6-1 to TRBJ2-3, with TRBD2 identical over 12 bases. The CDR3 spans 18 residues. The V segment lost 3 bases and the J segment 5 bases; nucleotides outside the gene matches: 12. Germline V gene data show CDR1 as MNHNS and CDR2 as SASEGT. The CDR3 reads CASSETLSSGGVGDTQYF. The CDR3, as DNA: TGTGCCAGCAGTGAGACGCTGTCTAGCGGGGGGGTTGGAGATACGCAGTATTTT.

The rearrangement uses TRBV30 and TRBJ2-7, with D tentatively TRBD1 (6 bases). The germline V gene has CDR1 GTSNPN and CDR2 SVGIG (reference sequence). This CDR3 comprises 13 residues. Trimming cost V 8 bases and J 1 base, with 15 bases left between them. CDR3: CAGLGGPSYEQYF. The CDR3 DNA follows: TGTGCCGGGTTAGGGGGACCGTCCTACGAGCAGTACTTC.

V and J are TRBV5-1 and TRBJ2-5; D perhaps matches TRBD2 (6 bases). Germline V gene data show CDR1 as SGHRS and CDR2 as YFSETQ. This CDR3 is built from 16 residues. The V end was cut by 0 bases, the J end by 1 base, with 13 bases between. The DNA of the CDR3 is TGCGCCAGCAGCTTGGAGTGGCAGGGACTCCAAGAGACCCAGTACTTC. Protein sequence: CASSLEWQGLQETQYF.

The chain links TRBV6-6 to TRBJ2-7; possible D gene TRBD1, 6 bases. In germline, CDR1 is MNHNY, CDR2 SVGAGI (reference sequence). This CDR3 comprises 14 residues. V shed 6 bases and J shed 2 bases, with 14 bases lying between them. CDR3 amino acids: CASSRRTEPYEQYF. CDR3 DNA: TGTGCCAGCAGCCGCCGGACAGAACCCTACGAGCAGTACTTC.